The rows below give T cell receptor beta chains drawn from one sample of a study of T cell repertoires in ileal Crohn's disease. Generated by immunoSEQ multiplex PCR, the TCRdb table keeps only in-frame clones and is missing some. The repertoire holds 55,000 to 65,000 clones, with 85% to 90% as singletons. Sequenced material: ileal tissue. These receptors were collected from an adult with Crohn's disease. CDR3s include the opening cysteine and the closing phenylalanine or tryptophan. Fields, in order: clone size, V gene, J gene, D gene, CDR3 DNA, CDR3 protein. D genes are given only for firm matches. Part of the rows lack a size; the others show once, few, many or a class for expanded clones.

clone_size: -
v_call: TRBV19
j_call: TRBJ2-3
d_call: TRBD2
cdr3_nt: TGTGCCAGTAGTATTGTCGGGGGGGCAGTTGCTGATACGCAGTATTTT
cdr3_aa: CASSIVGGAVADTQYF

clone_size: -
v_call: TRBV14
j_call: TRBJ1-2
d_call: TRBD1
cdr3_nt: TGTGCCAGCAGCCAGGGACAGGGGGTTAATGGCTACACCTTC
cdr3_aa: CASSQGQGVNGYTF

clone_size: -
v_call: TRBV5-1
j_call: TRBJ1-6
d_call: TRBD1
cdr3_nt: TGCGCCAGCAGCTCACAGGGGGCTCAATCACCCCTCCACTTT
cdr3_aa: CASSSQGAQSPLHF

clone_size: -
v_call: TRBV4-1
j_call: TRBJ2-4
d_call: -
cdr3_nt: TGCGCCAGCAGCCAAGAAATGGATAGGGGTCAGTACTTC
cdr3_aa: CASSQEMDRGQYF

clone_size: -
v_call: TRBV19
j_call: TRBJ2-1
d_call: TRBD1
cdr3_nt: TGTGCCAGTAAACAAACGGGACAGGGGTTGAGGGAGCAGTTCTTC
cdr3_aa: CASKQTGQGLREQFF

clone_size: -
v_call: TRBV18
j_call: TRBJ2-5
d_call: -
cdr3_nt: TGTGCCAGCTCACCACCAAACAAACAAGAGACCCAGTACTTC
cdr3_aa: CASSPPNKQETQYF

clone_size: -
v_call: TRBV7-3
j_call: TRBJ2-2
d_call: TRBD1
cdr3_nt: TGTGCCAGCAGCTCAGGAAGGGCAGGGGGCTCCGGGGAGCTGTTTTTT
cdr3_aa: CASSSGRAGGSGELFF

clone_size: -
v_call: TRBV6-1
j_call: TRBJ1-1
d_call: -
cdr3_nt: TGTGCCAGCAGCCTCTCCCCCCCTACCAACACTGAAGCTTTCTTT
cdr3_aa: CASSLSPPTNTEAFF

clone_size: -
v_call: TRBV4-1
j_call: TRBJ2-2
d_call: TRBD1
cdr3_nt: TGCGCCAGCAGCCAAGATTGGACAGGGGGCGCGGTCGGGGAGCTGTTTTTT
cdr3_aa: CASSQDWTGGAVGELFF

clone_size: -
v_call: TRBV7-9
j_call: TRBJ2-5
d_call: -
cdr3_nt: TGTGCCAGCAGCTACGGAGGCGAGACCCAGTACTTC
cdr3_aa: CASSYGGETQYF

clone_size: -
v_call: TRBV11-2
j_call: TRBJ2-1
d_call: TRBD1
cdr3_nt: TGTGCCAGCAGTAAACACACCGGGACAGTAACCAATGAGCAGTTCTTC
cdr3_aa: CASSKHTGTVTNEQFF

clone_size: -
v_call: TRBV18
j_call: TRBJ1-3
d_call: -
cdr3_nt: TGTGCCAGCTCATTAACCGACAGGATCTCTGGAAACACCATATATTTT
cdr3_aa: CASSLTDRISGNTIYF

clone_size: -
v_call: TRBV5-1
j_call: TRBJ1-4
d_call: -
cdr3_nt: TGCGCCAGCAGCTTGTGGGGCAGGCTTAATGAAAAACTGTTTTTT
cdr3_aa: CASSLWGRLNEKLFF

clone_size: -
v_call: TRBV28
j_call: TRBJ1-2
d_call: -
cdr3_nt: TGTGCCAGCAGTTCAGACTTGACAGGAAGCTACACCTTC
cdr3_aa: CASSSDLTGSYTF

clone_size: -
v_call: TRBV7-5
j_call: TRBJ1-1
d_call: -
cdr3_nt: TGTGTCAGTTCACAGGGCCTACCGATGAACACTGAAGCTTTCTTT
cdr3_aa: CVSSQGLPMNTEAFF

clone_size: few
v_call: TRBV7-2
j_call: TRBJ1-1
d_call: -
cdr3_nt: TGTGCCAGCAGCGTCCAGGGGAACACTGAAGCTTTCTTT
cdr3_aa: CASSVQGNTEAFF

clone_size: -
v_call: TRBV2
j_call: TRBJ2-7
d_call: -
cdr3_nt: TGTGCCAGCAGTCCTGACAACTCCCTTTCTCACGAGCAGTACTTC
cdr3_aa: CASSPDNSLSHEQYF

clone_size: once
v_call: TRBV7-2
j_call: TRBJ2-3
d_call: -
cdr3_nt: TGTGCCAGCAGCTCCCTCAGGACAGATACGCAGTATTTT
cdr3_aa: CASSSLRTDTQYF

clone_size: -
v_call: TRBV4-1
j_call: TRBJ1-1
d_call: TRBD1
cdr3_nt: TGCGCCAGCAGCACACACAGGGGGCGAAACACTGAAGCTTTCTTT
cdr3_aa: CASSTHRGRNTEAFF